This T cell receptor (beta chain) was sequenced in a study of CD8+CD57+ T cells in acquired aplastic anemia (dated by TCRdb to the late 2010s). About the full investigation: On average, sorted CD4+ and CD8+ cells yielded about 3 ug of extracted DNA, with a range of about 0.18 to 27.4 ug. A CD8+CD57+ expansion meant a frequency higher than the mean frequency seen in healthy subjects. On the study overall, not on this receptor specifically: About 30 CD8+ CDR3 sequences were found in both patients and controls but appeared to be highly expressed in patients and within the immunodominant clones of the patients. No significant difference in CD8+ Simpson's diversity was found between patients and healthy controls (P=0.060).

Flow cytometry had shown CD8+CD57+ cell expansion in the patients selected for sequencing. Severe acquired aplastic anemia was diagnosed in all patients according to International Study of Aplastic Anemia and Agranulocytosis and Camitta criteria. No patient had received any therapy when blood was sampled. The study deep-sequenced TCR repertoires of sorted CD4+ and CD8+ blood T cells from severe aplastic anemia patients and healthy subjects. Patients were enrolled under clinicaltrials.gov protocols 00001620, 01623167, 00001397, 00071045, 00081523 and 00961064 in the USA. Ficoll-Paque density gradient centrifugation was used to isolate peripheral blood mononuclear cells. Before DNA extraction, CD4+ and CD8+ T cells were sorted with FACS or magnetic beads. Profiling of TCR beta VDJ combinations and CDR3 sequences used genomic DNA as the template. An Illumina HiSeq 2000 was the platform used for TCR repertoire sequencing. The study's processing was this. Repertoire assessment relied on Simpson's diversity index, CDR3 size and DJ length profiles, and TRBV/TRBJ rearrangement plots. The most abundant DNA sequence in the deep sequencing data was taken as the immunodominant clone. CDR3 amino acid sequences were checked for sharing between subjects and were compared against published repertoires and the VDJdb database. TCRdb ran its own pipeline on the public reads, namely fastp trimming at Q25 and MiXCR clone calling, and kept in-frame beta chains. For every CDR3 protein sequence, its rows merge into one entry that carries the most common genes and DNA. What appears here as the V and J calls and clone size reflects TCRdb's work, not the paper's. The sample includes about 180,000 distinct CDR3 sequences, with 55% to 65% observed a single time. In total, the top ten clones hold approximately 42% of the sample.

On this clonotype: This receptor's antigen is unknown. Within one base of it there is no much larger clone, and no base qualities were kept.

Reading the germline V gene (reference sequence) gives CDR1 LNHDA and CDR2 SQIVND. V is shortened by 3 bases, J by 6 bases, and the region joining them spans 12 bases. Spanning cysteine to phenylalanine, the CDR3 consists of 15 amino acids. CDR3 DNA is the only sequence kept; it has 45 bases, read in frame from the first base. Sequencing was carried out using sorted CD4+, CD8+, or CD8+CD57+ T cells (not recorded which) from PBMCs. The rearrangement combines TRBV19 with TRBJ2-6; the D segment could be TRBD1, given 6 matching bases. The source of this sequence is a human donor with aplastic anemia. CDR3 sequence: CASSMYSGEANVLTF. In nucleotides, the sequence is TGTGCCAGTAGTATGTACTCAGGGGAGGCCAACGTCCTGACTTTC. Full variable domain (CDR3 extended with the reference TRBV19 and TRBJ2-6 proteins): DGGITQSPKYLFRKEGQNVTLSCEQNLNHDAMYWYRQDPGQGLRLIYYSQIVNDFQKGDIAEGYSVSREKKESFPLTVTSAQKNPTAFYLCASSMYSGEANVLTFGAGSRLTVL.